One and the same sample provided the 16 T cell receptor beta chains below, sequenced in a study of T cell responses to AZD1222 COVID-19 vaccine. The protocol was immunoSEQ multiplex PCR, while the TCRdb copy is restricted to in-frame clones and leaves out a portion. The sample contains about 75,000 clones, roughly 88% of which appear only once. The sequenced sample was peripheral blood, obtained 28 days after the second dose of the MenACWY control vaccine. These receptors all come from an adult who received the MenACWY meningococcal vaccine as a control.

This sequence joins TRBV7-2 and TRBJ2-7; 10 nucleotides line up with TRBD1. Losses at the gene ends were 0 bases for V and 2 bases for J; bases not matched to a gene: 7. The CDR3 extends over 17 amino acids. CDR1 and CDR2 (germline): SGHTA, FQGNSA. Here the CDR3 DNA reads TGTGCCAGCAGCTTAGCGCGCGGGACAGGGGACACCTACGAGCAGTACTTC. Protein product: CASSLARGTGDTYEQYF. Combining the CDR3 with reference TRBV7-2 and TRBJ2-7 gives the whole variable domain GAGVSQSPSNKVTEKGKDVELRCDPISGHTALYWYRQSLGQGLEFLIYFQGNSAPDKSGLPSDRFSAERTGGSVSTLTIQRTQQEDSAVYLCASSLARGTGDTYEQYFGPGTRLTVT.

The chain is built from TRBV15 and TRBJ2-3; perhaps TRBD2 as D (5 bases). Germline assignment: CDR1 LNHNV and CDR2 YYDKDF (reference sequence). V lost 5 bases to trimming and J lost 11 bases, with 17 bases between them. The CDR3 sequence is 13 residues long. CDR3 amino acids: CATSGGPGMGQYF. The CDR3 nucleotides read TGTGCCACCAGCGGAGGACCGGGTATGGGGCAGTATTTT.

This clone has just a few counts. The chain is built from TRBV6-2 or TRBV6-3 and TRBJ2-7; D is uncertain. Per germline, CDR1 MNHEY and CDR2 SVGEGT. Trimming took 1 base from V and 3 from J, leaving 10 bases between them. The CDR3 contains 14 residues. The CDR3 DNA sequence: TGTGCCAGCAGTTACTACTACGGAAACTACGAGCAGTACTTC. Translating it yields CASSYYYGNYEQYF.

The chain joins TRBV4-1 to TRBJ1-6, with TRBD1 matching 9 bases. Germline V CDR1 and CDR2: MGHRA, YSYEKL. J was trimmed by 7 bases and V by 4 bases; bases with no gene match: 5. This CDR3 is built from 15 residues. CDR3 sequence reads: CASSLRQGDNSPLHF. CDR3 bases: TGCGCCAGCAGCCTTCGACAGGGGGACAATTCACCCCTCCACTTT.

In nucleotides, the CDR3 is TGTGCCAGCTCACCTACCGCGAGGGGGGACACTGAAGCTTTCTTT. It is translated as CASSPTARGDTEAFF. The gene calls are TRBV18 and TRBJ1-1; tentative D call: TRBD1 (6 bases). V lost 3 bases and J 3 bases, leaving 14 bases between the germline ends. The CDR3 has 15 residues. Germline values: CDR1 KGHSH, CDR2 LQKENI.

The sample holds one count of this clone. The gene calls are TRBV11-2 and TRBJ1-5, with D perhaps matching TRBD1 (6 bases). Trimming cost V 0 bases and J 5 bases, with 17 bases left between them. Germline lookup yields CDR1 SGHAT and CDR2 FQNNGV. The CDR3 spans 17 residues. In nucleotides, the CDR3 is TGTGCCAGCAGCTTAGATCAGAGACAGGACCCATATCAGCCCCAGCATTTT. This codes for CASSLDQRQDPYQPQHF.

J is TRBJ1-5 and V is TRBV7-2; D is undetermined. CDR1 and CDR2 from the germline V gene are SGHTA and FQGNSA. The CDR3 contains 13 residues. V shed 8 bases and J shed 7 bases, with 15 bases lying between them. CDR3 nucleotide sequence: TGTGCCAGCTCAAGCTTATTAATCCAGCCCCAGCATTTT. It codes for CASSSLLIQPQHF.

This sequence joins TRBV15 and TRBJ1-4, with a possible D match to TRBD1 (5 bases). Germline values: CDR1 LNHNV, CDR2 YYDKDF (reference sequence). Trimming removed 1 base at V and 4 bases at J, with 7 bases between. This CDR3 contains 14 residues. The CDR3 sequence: CATSRAGSNEKLFF. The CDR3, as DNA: TGTGCCACCAGCAGAGCAGGGAGTAATGAAAAACTGTTTTTT.

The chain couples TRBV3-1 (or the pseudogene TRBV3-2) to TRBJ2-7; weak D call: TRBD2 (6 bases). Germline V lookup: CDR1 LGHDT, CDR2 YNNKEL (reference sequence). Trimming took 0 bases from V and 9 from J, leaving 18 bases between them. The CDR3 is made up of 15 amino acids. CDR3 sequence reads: CASSQDSITSRGQYF. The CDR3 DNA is TGTGCCAGCAGCCAAGATTCAATTACCTCGCGGGGGCAGTACTTC.

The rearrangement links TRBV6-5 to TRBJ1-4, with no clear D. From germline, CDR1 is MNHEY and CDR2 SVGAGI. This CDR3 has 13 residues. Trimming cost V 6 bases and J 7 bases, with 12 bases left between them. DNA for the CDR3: TGTGCCAGCAGCCCGGAGACGGGTGAAAAACTGTTTTTT. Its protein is CASSPETGEKLFF.

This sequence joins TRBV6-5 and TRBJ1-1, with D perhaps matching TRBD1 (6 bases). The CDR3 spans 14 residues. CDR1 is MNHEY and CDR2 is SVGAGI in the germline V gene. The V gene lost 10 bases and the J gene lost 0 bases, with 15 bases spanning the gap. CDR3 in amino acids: CATRTVIMNTEAFF. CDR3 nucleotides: TGTGCCACCAGGACAGTCATTATGAACACTGAAGCTTTCTTT.

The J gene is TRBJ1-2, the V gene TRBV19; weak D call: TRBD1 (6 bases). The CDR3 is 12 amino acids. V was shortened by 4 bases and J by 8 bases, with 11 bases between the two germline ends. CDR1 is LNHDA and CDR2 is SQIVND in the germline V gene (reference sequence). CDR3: CASSRQAGGYTF. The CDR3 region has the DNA TGTGCCAGTAGTAGACAGGCTGGGGGCTACACCTTC. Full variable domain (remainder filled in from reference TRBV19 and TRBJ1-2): DGGITQSPKYLFRKEGQNVTLSCEQNLNHDAMYWYRQDPGQGLRLIYYSQIVNDFQKGDIAEGYSVSREKKESFPLTVTSAQKNPTAFYLCASSRQAGGYTFGSGTRLTVV.

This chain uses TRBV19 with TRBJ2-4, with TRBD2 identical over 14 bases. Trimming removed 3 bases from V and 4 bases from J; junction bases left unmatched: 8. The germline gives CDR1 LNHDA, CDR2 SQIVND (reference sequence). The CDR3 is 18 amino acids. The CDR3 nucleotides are TGTGCCAGTAGTATCGGACTAGCGGGGGGCCTTCAGAAAAACATTCAGTACTTC. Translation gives CASSIGLAGGLQKNIQYF.

Here the CDR3 reads CASSRNTRAGGRETQYF. The DNA for the CDR3 is TGTGCCAGCAGCCGCAACACCCGAGCCGGGGGACGAGAGACCCAGTACTTC. This chain connects TRBV7-7 to TRBJ2-5; tentative D call: TRBD2 (6 bases). Germline V lookup: CDR1 SSHAT, CDR2 FNYEAQ (reference sequence). The CDR3 is made up of 17 amino acids. V dropped 5 bases and J dropped 4 bases, with 23 bases sitting between them.

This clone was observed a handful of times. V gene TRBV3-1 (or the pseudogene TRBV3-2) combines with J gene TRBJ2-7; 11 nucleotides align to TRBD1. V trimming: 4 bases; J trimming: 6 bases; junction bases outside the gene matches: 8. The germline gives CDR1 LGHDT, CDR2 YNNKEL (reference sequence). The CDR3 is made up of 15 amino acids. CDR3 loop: CASSPNGQGAGEQYF. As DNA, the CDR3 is TGTGCCAGCAGCCCGAACGGACAGGGGGCGGGCGAGCAGTACTTC.

For the CDR3, the DNA is TGTGCCAGCAGTTATTTGCGGGGTGGAGTCGATACGCAGTATTTT. Protein sequence: CASSYLRGGVDTQYF. The genes are TRBV6-2 or TRBV6-3 and TRBJ2-3; D is perhaps TRBD2 (6 bases). Germline assignment: CDR1 MNHEY and CDR2 SVGEGT. The CDR3 is made up of 15 amino acids. The V and J ends lost 3 bases and 6 bases respectively, with 16 bases between them.